This T cell receptor beta chain was captured in a study of blood T cell repertoires in COVID-19 (dated by TCRdb to the early 2020s). General notes on the study: The collaborator samples originated in the United States, Italy and Spain and spanned the acute and convalescent phases of COVID-19. Samples were obtained from the ongoing ImmuneRACE study (first 160 participants) and from 1,000 to 1,500 subjects provided by 6 global collaborators. A freely available public database, intended as a resource for researchers studying the immune response to SARS-CoV-2, is where the repertoires were released. The prospective study material was composed of cDNA or gDNA derived from T cells, B-cell-depleted T cells, or PBMCs. Deeply sampled blood TCRbeta repertoires from subjects exposed to, actively infected with, or recovered from COVID-19 were included in the dataset. Where available, HLA class I and class II types were obtained from metadata supplied by the sample provider rather than from assay-based typing. The sample metadata nearly always contained a de-identified subject ID, COVID-19 status, age in years and sex.

Whole blood was collected in K2EDTA tubes by collaborating institutions according to the institutions' own protocols. For TCRbeta analysis, collaborators shipped samples as frozen whole blood, isolated PBMCs, or DNA extracted from either of those sample types. TCRbeta CDR3 regions were amplified from genomic DNA using the immunoSEQ Assay, a bias-controlled multiplex PCR. Turning to the authors' computational methods: The number of nucleated cells in each sample was estimated from the amplification of reference gene primers within the assay. Sequence reads were collapsed and filtered to measure the absolute abundance of every unique TCRbeta CDR3 rearrangement. For each sample, productive Simpson clonality was calculated by taking the square root of Simpson's diversity index across productive rearrangements. Here the immuneACCESS table is served through TCRdb, limited to in-frame sequences with V and J called. Missing clones are a known gap in these copies; in checked studies unresolved V genes cover under half, and the rest lacks a known reason. The D gene and trimming were derived from the DNA, and the V and J assignments and clone size from that table. Across this sample there are approximately 67,000 clones, with 91% seen only once. The top ten clones comprise 5.5% to 8% of the sample.

About this clone itself: What this receptor recognizes is not known. Per-base qualities were not stored, and no clone one base away is much larger.

There are 17 amino acids in the CDR3, from cysteine to phenylalanine inclusive. Only the CDR3 region is kept as DNA, spanning 51 bases read in frame from base 1. Between the V and J ends, shortened by 6 bases and 0 bases respectively, the junction contains 16 bases. According to the germline V gene, CDR1 reads SGHTS and CDR2 reads YDEGEE. Beyond this particular receptor, the publication reports: The amount of clinical and demographic metadata varied by source and participant and was provided uncurated.

Specimen: peripheral blood. This receptor was taken from a human donor in a cohort sampled during active COVID-19. The chain links TRBV5-8 with TRBJ1-6, with the D gene not confidently named. The CDR3 corresponds to CASNSGRRSSYNSPLHF. The DNA reads TGTGCCAGCAACAGCGGTCGGCGGAGCTCCTATAATTCACCCCTCCACTTT. This CDR3, with the reference TRBV5-8 and TRBJ1-6 proteins standing in past its ends, gives the full variable domain EAGVTQSPTHLIKTRGQQATLRCSPISGHTSVYWYQQALGLGLQFLLWYDEGEERNRGNFPPRFSGRQFPNYSSELNVNALELEDSALYLCASNSGRRSSYNSPLHFGNGTRLTVT.